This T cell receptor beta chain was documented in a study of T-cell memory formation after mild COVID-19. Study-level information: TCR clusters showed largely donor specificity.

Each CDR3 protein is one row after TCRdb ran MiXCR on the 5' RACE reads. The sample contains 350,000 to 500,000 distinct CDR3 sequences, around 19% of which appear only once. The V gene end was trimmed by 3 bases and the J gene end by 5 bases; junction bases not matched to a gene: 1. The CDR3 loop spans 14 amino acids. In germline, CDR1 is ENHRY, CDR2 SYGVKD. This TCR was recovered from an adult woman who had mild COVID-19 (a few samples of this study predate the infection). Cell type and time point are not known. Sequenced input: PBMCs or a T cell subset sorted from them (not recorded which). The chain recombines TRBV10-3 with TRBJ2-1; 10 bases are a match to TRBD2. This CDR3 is CAISDLAGDNEQFF. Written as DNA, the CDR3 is TGTGCCATCAGTGACCTAGCGGGAGACAATGAGCAGTTCTTC.